The T cell receptor beta chain under discussion was sequenced for a study of CD8 T cells in ankylosing spondylitis. Overall study findings and caveats: Disease-linked clones bore a CD8+ phenotype and were relatively rare in peripheral blood.

Regarding this clonotype: No antigen is known for it.

Germline V gives CDR1 SGHAT, CDR2 FQNNGV. This CDR3 is 12 amino acids long. V was clipped by 1 base and J by 5 bases, with 5 bases between them. Each CDR3 protein gets one entry after TCRdb re-called the 5' RACE reads with MiXCR. The sample lists 250,000 or so distinct CDR3 sequences; about 24% were seen once. The sequence was obtained from a male donor with ankylosing spondylitis or in good health (not recorded which). This chain connects TRBV11-2 to TRBJ2-5; D not certain. The source material was blood, either unsorted or a sorted T cell fraction (not recorded which). This CDR3 is CASSLVMETQYF. The CDR3 coding sequence is TGTGCCAGCAGCTTAGTTATGGAGACCCAGTACTTC.